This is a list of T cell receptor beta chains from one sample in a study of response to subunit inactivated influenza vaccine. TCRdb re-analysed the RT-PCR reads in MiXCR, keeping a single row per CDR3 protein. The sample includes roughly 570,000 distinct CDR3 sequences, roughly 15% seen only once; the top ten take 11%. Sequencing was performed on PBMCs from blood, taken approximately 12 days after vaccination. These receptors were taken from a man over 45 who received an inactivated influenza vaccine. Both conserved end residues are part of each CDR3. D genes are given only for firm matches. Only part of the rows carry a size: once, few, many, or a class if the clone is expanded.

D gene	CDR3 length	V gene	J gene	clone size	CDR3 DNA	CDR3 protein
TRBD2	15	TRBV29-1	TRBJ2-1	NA	TGCAGCGCTCGACTAGCGGGCAGCTCCTACAATGAGCAGTTCTTC	CSARLAGSSYNEQFF
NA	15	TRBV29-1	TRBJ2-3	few	TGCAGCGTTGGTCCGGGCTTAACTAGCACAGATACGCAGTATTTT	CSVGPGLTSTDTQYF
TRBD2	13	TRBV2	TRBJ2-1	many	TGTGCCAGCAAGGCGGGAGGGGTATATGAGCAGTTCTTC	CASKAGGVYEQFF
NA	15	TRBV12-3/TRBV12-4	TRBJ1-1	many	TGTGCCAGCAGTTTGGCCGGGGCCGGGAGCACTGAAGCTTTCTTT	CASSLAGAGSTEAFF
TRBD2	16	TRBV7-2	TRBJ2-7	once	TGTGCCAGCAAAGGAAGCGGGGGCCTTTCCTCCTACGAGCAGTACTTC	CASKGSGGLSSYEQYF
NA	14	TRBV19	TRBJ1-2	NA	TGTGCCAGTACTTCAGGGAATTATAACTATGGCTACACCTTC	CASTSGNYNYGYTF
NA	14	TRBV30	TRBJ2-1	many	TGTGCCTGGAACCCCGGCGGGCCTTACAATGAGCAGTTCTTC	CAWNPGGPYNEQFF
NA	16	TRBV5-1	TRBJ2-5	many	TGCGCCAGCAGCTTTATGATTACGGTCCCGGGAGAGACCCAGTACTTC	CASSFMITVPGETQYF
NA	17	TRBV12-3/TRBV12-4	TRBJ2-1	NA	TGTGCCAGCAGTTTAGCGCATGGTCTGGGCCCTCAAGGGGTGCAGTTCTTC	CASSLAHGLGPQGVQFF
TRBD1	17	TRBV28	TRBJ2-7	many	TGTGCCAGCAGTTTAAGGTCCCTGGGACAGCTAACCTACGAGCAGTACTTC	CASSLRSLGQLTYEQYF
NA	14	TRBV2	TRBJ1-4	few	TGTGCCAGCGGAAGAGCCGCAACTAATGAAAAACTGTTTTTT	CASGRAATNEKLFF
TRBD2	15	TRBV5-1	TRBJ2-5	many	TGCGCCAGCAGCACCGGGACTGTAGCGGGGGAGACCCAGTACTTC	CASSTGTVAGETQYF
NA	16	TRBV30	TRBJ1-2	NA	TGTGCCTGGAGTGCTATAGGGACGCATGGTTTCTATGGCTACACCTTC	CAWSAIGTHGFYGYTF
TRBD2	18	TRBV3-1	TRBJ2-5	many	TGTGCCAGCAGCCAACTGGGGTTCCTAGCGGCTATACAAGAGACCCAGTACTTC	CASSQLGFLAAIQETQYF
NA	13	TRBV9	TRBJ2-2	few	TGTGCCAGCAGCGTATTAATCACCGGGGAGCTGTTTTTT	CASSVLITGELFF
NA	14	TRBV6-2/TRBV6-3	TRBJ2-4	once	TGTGTCAGCGCGAAGACGGTGGGCCAAAACATTCAGTACTTC	CVSAKTVGQNIQYF
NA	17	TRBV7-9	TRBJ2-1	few	TGTGCCAGCAGCTTAGCTGGTGGGCTAGTCTGGAAGAATGAGCAGTTCTTC	CASSLAGGLVWKNEQFF
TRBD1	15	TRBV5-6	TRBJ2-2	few	TGTGCCAGCAGCTTGACAGGGGGCGACACCGGGGAGCTGTTTTTT	CASSLTGGDTGELFF
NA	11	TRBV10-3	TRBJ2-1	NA	TGTGCCACCAACCGAGACAATGAGCAGTTCTTC	CATNRDNEQFF
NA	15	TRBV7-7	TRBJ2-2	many	TGTGCCAGCAGCCCAGACAGCGAGGGTTCGGGGGAGCTGTTTTTT	CASSPDSEGSGELFF
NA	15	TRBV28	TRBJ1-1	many	TGTGCCAGCAGCACGGCGGGACTTCCGAACACTGAAGCTTTCTTT	CASSTAGLPNTEAFF
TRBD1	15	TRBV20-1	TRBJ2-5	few	TGCAGTGCTAGAGATTCGCAGGGGGCGAGGGAGACCCAGTACTTC	CSARDSQGARETQYF
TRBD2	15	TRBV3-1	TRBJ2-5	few	TGTGCCAGCAGTCTAAAAACCGGACTAGCAGAGACCCAGTACTTC	CASSLKTGLAETQYF
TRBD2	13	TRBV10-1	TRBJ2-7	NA	TGCGCCTGCGCCGGGACTAACTTGGGGGAGCAGTACTTC	CACAGTNLGEQYF
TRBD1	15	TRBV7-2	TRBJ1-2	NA	TGTGCCAGCAGCGCCGGGACAGGGTTTAACTATGGCTACACCTTC	CASSAGTGFNYGYTF
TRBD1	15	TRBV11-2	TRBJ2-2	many	TGTGCCAGCAGCTCGACAGGGGGAGGCACCGGGGAGCTGTTTTTT	CASSSTGGGTGELFF
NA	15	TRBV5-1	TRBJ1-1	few	TGCGCCAGCAGCTTGATCGGGGTACCGAACACTGAAGCTTTCTTT	CASSLIGVPNTEAFF
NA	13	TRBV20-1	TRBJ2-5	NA	TGCAGTGCAAGACAGTGTAGGGAAGAGACCCAGTACTTC	CSARQCREETQYF
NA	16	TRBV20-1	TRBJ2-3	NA	TGCAGTGCTAGAGATTTCCGGGACACTAGCACAGATACGCGGTATTTT	CSARDFRDTSTDTRYF
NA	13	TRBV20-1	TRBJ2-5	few	TGCAGTGCCCGTACGTCCCCCGCGGAGACCCAGTACTTC	CSARTSPAETQYF
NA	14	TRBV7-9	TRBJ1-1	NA	TGTGCCAGCAGCTTAACCTCCACGTTGGGAGAAGCTTTCTTT	CASSLTSTLGEAFF
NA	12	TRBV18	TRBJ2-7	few	TGTGCCAGCTCACGGGGGTACTACGAGCAGTACTTC	CASSRGYYEQYF
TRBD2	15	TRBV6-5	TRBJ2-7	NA	TGTGCCAGCAGTTACTCGTGGACTAGCGGCTACGAGCAGTACTTC	CASSYSWTSGYEQYF
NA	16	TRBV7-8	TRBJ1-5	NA	TGTGCCAGCAGCTTAGAACAGACAGGAAGCAATCAGCCCCAGCATTTT	CASSLEQTGSNQPQHF
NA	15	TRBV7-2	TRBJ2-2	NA	TGTGCCAGCAGCGAGCGAACCGGTGGGCCCGGGGAGCTGTTTTTT	CASSERTGGPGELFF
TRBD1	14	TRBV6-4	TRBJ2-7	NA	TGTGCCAGCAGTGAGTCAGGGGGCATCGACGAGCAGTACTTC	CASSESGGIDEQYF